This TCR beta chain was captured in a study of blood T cell repertoires in COVID-19. Study as a whole: Acute and convalescent COVID-19 samples came from the United States, Italy and Spain. T cells, B-cell-depleted T cells, or PBMCs supplied cDNA or gDNA.

The data were produced by immunoSEQ multiplex PCR, yet TCRdb's version contains in-frame clones alone and is incomplete. This sample has around 250,000 clones, with around 81% found just once. The CDR3 runs 10 residues. Germline V CDR1 and CDR2: SQVTM, ANQGSEA. V was cut by 8 bases and J by 10 bases, with 12 bases left in between. The receptor was isolated from a man aged 30 to 45 who had recovered from COVID-19. Sequenced sample: peripheral blood. This rearrangement joins TRBV29-1 to TRBJ1-5, with D possibly being TRBD1 (6 bases). In DNA form, the CDR3 reads TGCAGCCTGAGGGGGAGTCCCCAGCATTTT. Amino acid sequence: CSLRGSPQHF.